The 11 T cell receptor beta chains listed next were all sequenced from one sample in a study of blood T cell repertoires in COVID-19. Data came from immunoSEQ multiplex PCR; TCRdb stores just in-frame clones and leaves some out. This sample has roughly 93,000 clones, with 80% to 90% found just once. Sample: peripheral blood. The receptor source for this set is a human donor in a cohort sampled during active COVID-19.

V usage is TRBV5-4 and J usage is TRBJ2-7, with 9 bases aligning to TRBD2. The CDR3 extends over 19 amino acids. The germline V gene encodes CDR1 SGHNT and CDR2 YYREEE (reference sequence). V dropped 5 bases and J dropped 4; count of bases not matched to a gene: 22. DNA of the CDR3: TGTGCCAGCAGTCTCGGGGGTAGGGCAGCTAGCGGGAAATCTTACGAGCAGTACTTC. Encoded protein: CASSLGGRAASGKSYEQYF.

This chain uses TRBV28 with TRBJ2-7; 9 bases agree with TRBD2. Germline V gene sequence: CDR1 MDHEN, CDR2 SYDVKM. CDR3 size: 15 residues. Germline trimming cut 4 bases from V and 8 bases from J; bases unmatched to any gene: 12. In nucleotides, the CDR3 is TGTGCCAGCAGTTCACCGACTAGCGGTCTCCTCCAGCAGTACTTC. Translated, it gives CASSSPTSGLLQQYF.

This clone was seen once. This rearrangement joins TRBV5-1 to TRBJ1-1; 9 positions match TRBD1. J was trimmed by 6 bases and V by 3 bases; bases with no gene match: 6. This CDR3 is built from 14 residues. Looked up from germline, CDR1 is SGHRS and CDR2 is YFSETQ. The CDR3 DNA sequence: TGCGCCAGCAGCTCGGGACAGGGAGGGGCTGAAGCTTTCTTT. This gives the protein CASSSGQGGAEAFF.

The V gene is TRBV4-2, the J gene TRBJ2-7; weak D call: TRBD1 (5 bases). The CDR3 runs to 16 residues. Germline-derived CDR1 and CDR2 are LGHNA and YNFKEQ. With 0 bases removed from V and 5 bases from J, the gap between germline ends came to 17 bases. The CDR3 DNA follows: TGTGCCAGCAGCCAAGATTTGACGGCAGGGATCAACGAGCAGTACTTC. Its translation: CASSQDLTAGINEQYF.

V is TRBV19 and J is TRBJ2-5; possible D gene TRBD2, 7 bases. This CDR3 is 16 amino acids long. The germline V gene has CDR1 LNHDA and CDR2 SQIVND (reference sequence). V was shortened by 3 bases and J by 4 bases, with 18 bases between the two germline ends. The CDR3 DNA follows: TGTGCCAGTAGTATCTGGGGGGGGCCTGGAGGAGAGACCCAGTACTTC. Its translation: CASSIWGGPGGETQYF.

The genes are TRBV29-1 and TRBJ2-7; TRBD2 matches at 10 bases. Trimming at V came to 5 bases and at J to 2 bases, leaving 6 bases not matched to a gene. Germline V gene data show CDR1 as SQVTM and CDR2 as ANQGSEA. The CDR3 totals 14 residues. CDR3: CSVSAGTSAYEQYF. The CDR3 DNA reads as TGCAGCGTTTCTGCCGGGACTAGCGCCTACGAGCAGTACTTC.

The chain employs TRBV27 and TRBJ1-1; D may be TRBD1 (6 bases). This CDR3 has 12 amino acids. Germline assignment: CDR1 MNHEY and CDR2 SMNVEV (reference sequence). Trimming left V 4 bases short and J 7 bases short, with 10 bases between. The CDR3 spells CASSSPTGEAFF. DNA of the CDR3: TGTGCCAGCAGTTCCCCGACAGGTGAAGCTTTCTTT.

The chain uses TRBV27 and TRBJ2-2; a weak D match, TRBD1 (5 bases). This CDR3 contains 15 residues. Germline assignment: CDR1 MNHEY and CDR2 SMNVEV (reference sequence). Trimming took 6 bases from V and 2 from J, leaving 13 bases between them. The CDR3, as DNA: TGTGCCAGCAGAAAGACAGTAGTCAACACCGGGGAGCTGTTTTTT. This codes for CASRKTVVNTGELFF.

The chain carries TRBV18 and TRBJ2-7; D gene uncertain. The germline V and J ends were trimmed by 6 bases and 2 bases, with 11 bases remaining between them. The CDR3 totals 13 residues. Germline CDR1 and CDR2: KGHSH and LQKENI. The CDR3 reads CASSTTAAYEQYF. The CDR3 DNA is TGTGCCAGCTCCACCACAGCCGCCTACGAGCAGTACTTC.

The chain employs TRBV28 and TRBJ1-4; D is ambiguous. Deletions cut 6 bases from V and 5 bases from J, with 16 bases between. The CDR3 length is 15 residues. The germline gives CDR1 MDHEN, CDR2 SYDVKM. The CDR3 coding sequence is TGTGCCAGCAGCCCCATGGCGGGGAACAATGAAAAACTGTTTTTT. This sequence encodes CASSPMAGNNEKLFF.

CDR3 nucleotides: TGCGCCAGCAGCTTGGGCCCTGTCGGGGCTGGGGCCAACGTCCTGACTTTC. It translates to CASSLGPVGAGANVLTF. The chain couples TRBV5-1 to TRBJ2-6; maybe TRBD2 (5 bases). Germline CDR1 SGHRS, CDR2 YFSETQ. V was trimmed by 0 bases and J by 2 bases, leaving 12 bases between them. The CDR3 spans 17 residues.